These T cell receptor beta chains were read from a single sample in a study of OX40 agonist ivuxolimab in advanced cancers. Sequencing was performed with immunoSEQ multiplex PCR; in TCRdb, only in-frame clones are kept and a portion is missing. This repertoire shows 65,000 to 95,000 clones, approximately 94% found once; its top ten account for around 4.4%. Material: CD4+ or CD8+ T cells sorted from blood, obtained in a trial of the OX40 agonist ivuxolimab. The receptors derive from an adult with an advanced solid tumor such as melanoma, head and neck, liver or kidney cancer. Both conserved end residues are part of each CDR3. The D gene is left open where the match is weak. Clone sizes are given selectively: once, few, many, or a class where the clone is expanded.

D: -
size: -
J: TRBJ1-1
V: TRBV5-6
DNA: TGTGCCAGCAGCTTGGGGTCTGAAGCTTTCTTT
CDR3: CASSLGSEAFF

D: -
size: -
J: TRBJ2-5
V: TRBV4-3
DNA: TGCGCCAGCAGTCAAGCGAGGTCACGGGAGACCCAGTACTTC
CDR3: CASSQARSRETQYF

D: -
size: -
J: TRBJ1-3
V: TRBV7-9
DNA: TGTGCCAGCAGCTTATGGGCCGGCACTGGAAACACCATATATTTT
CDR3: CASSLWAGTGNTIYF

D: TRBD2
size: -
J: TRBJ2-1
V: TRBV29-1
DNA: TGCAGCGGAGCAGGGACTAGCGTTTATGAGCAGTTCTTC
CDR3: CSGAGTSVYEQFF

D: -
size: -
J: TRBJ2-2
V: TRBV5-1
DNA: TGCGCCAGCAGCTTGTCTCCGCGCCCTACGAACACCGGGGAGCTGTTTTTT
CDR3: CASSLSPRPTNTGELFF

D: -
size: once
J: TRBJ1-5
V: TRBV30
DNA: TGTGCCTGGAACAGAGGTTGGGATCAGCCCCAGCATTTT
CDR3: CAWNRGWDQPQHF

D: TRBD2
size: -
J: TRBJ2-1
V: TRBV7-2
DNA: TGTGCCAGCAGCTTAGCCGTTCTAGCGGGTTACGAGCAGTTCTTC
CDR3: CASSLAVLAGYEQFF

D: TRBD1
size: -
J: TRBJ1-2
V: TRBV28
DNA: TGTGCCAGCAGGTTGGGGGCCCGACAGGGAGGCTATGGCTACACCTTC
CDR3: CASRLGARQGGYGYTF

D: TRBD2
size: -
J: TRBJ2-5
V: TRBV9
DNA: TGTGCCAGCAGCGTAACTGGACTAGGTGAGACCCAGTACTTC
CDR3: CASSVTGLGETQYF

D: -
size: -
J: TRBJ2-7
V: TRBV7-2
DNA: TGTGCCAGCAGCTTAGGAGTACCCAGCTCCTACGAGCAGTACTTC
CDR3: CASSLGVPSSYEQYF

D: TRBD1
size: -
J: TRBJ2-2
V: TRBV9
DNA: TGTGCCAACAGCGTCGAAGGGACAGCAACAAGCCACTCGCGCGGGGAGCTGTTTTTT
CDR3: CANSVEGTATSHSRGELFF

D: -
size: -
J: TRBJ2-7
V: TRBV7-2
DNA: TGTGCCAGCAGCTTATTCAGGGACCACGAGCAGTACTTC
CDR3: CASSLFRDHEQYF

D: TRBD2
size: -
J: TRBJ2-4
V: TRBV30
DNA: TGTGCCTGGAGTGACCTGACTAGCGGGAGTAGGTACATTCAGTACTTC
CDR3: CAWSDLTSGSRYIQYF

D: -
size: -
J: TRBJ1-5
V: TRBV28
DNA: TGTGCCAGCAGTTTATGGGGGGCACCCGAGGGGCAGCCCCAGCATTTT
CDR3: CASSLWGAPEGQPQHF

D: TRBD2
size: -
J: TRBJ2-3
V: TRBV27
DNA: TGTGCCAGCAGTCCCCGGACTAGCGGGAGGTATCATACGCAGTATTTT
CDR3: CASSPRTSGRYHTQYF

D: TRBD2
size: -
J: TRBJ2-4
V: TRBV9
DNA: TGTGCCAGCAGCGTTGAGACTAGCGGCCCTAAGGGGGCTCAGTACTTC
CDR3: CASSVETSGPKGAQYF

D: -
size: once
J: TRBJ1-1
V: TRBV5-1
DNA: TGCGCCAGCAGCTTGGCCAGGGGAGAGGCTGAAGCTTTCTTT
CDR3: CASSLARGEAEAFF

D: TRBD2
size: -
J: TRBJ2-7
V: TRBV28
DNA: TGTGCCAGCAGTTTGAATAGCGGGTGGGCCTACGAGCAGTACTTC
CDR3: CASSLNSGWAYEQYF

D: -
size: -
J: TRBJ1-6
V: TRBV6-5
DNA: TGTGCCAGCAGAAACGGGGCATCAGATTCACCCCTCCACTTT
CDR3: CASRNGASDSPLHF

D: -
size: -
J: TRBJ2-7
V: TRBV7-9
DNA: TGTGCCAGCAGCTTTAGAACCACCGGTTCAGGATACGAGCAGTACTTC
CDR3: CASSFRTTGSGYEQYF

D: TRBD2
size: -
J: TRBJ2-7
V: TRBV6-1
DNA: TGTGCCAGCATAACTAGCGGAAAACCCTACGAGCAGTACTTC
CDR3: CASITSGKPYEQYF

D: TRBD1
size: -
J: TRBJ2-2
V: TRBV10-2
DNA: TGCGCCAGCGTCTGGGACAGGGGGCTAGGGGAGCTGTTTTTT
CDR3: CASVWDRGLGELFF

D: TRBD2
size: -
J: TRBJ2-1
V: TRBV9
DNA: TGTGCCAGCAGCGTAGACCGGGCGGGAGCGAGTGAGCAGTTCTTC
CDR3: CASSVDRAGASEQFF

D: TRBD1
size: once
J: TRBJ1-1
V: TRBV27
DNA: TGTGCCAGCAGTTCCGACAGGGTCCTAGGGACTGAAGCTTTCTTT
CDR3: CASSSDRVLGTEAFF

D: -
size: -
J: TRBJ2-5
V: TRBV5-6
DNA: TGTGCCAGCAGCTTACGAGAGACCCAGTACTTC
CDR3: CASSLRETQYF

D: TRBD2
size: once
J: TRBJ2-7
V: TRBV5-1
DNA: TGCGCCAGCAGCTTGGGCGGGGGTAAGAACGAGCAGTACTTC
CDR3: CASSLGGGKNEQYF

D: -
size: -
J: TRBJ2-7
V: TRBV5-1
DNA: TGCGCCAGCAGCAGAGGCAGAGCCTACGAGCAGTACTTC
CDR3: CASSRGRAYEQYF

D: -
size: -
J: TRBJ2-5
V: TRBV5-1
DNA: TGCGCCAGCAGCCCCAGGGACCCAGAGACCCAGTACTTC
CDR3: CASSPRDPETQYF

D: -
size: -
J: TRBJ1-3
V: TRBV4-3
DNA: TGCGCCAGCAGCAAAGGGGGAGGTGGAAACACCATATATTTT
CDR3: CASSKGGGGNTIYF

D: -
size: -
J: TRBJ2-1
V: TRBV19
DNA: TGTGCCAGTAGCCCTGAAGGGTGGGGCCCCTACAATGAGCAGTTCTTC
CDR3: CASSPEGWGPYNEQFF

D: TRBD1
size: few
J: TRBJ1-1
V: TRBV28
DNA: TGTGCCAGCAGCCTCTCAGGGGGGGTGAACACTGAAGCTTTCTTT
CDR3: CASSLSGGVNTEAFF

D: -
size: -
J: TRBJ1-3
V: TRBV28
DNA: TGTGCCAGCAGTTTAGGAAGCTCTGGAAACACCATATATTTT
CDR3: CASSLGSSGNTIYF

D: TRBD2
size: -
J: TRBJ2-5
V: TRBV28
DNA: TGTGCCAGCACCCCTGCTAGCGGGAGGGCCGAGTCATCCGTAAAAGAGACCCAGTACTTC
CDR3: CASTPASGRAESSVKETQYF

D: -
size: -
J: TRBJ2-1
V: TRBV28
DNA: TGTGCCAGTCTTGATCCGGGAACCTACAATGAGCAGTTCTTC
CDR3: CASLDPGTYNEQFF

D: -
size: -
J: TRBJ2-7
V: TRBV6-1
DNA: TGTGCCAGCAGGACGGGACATCCCTACGAGCAGTACTTC
CDR3: CASRTGHPYEQYF

D: TRBD2
size: -
J: TRBJ2-7
V: TRBV18
DNA: TGTGCCAGCTCACCAATCGCCGGGACTAGCACCTACGAGCAGTACTTC
CDR3: CASSPIAGTSTYEQYF

D: -
size: once
J: TRBJ2-3
V: TRBV18
DNA: TGTGCCAGCTCCTTTTTGGGAAGCGGAGGGAAGACAGATACGCAGTATTTT
CDR3: CASSFLGSGGKTDTQYF

D: -
size: once
J: TRBJ1-5
V: TRBV28
DNA: TGTGCCCGCTGGGAAACGGTGAACAATCAGCCCCAGCATTTT
CDR3: CARWETVNNQPQHF

D: -
size: -
J: TRBJ2-3
V: TRBV4-2
DNA: TGTGCCAGCAGCCAGGAGGTACTAACCCACCATACGCAGTATTTT
CDR3: CASSQEVLTHHTQYF

D: -
size: -
J: TRBJ2-1
V: TRBV7-7
DNA: TGTGCTAGCAGTCTCATGTCAGGGGCCAACAATGAGCAGTTCTTC
CDR3: CASSLMSGANNEQFF

D: TRBD2
size: -
J: TRBJ2-2
V: TRBV7-7
DNA: TGTGCTAGCAGCTTAGGCGGGACTAGCGGGACATACACCGGGGAGCTGTTTTTT
CDR3: CASSLGGTSGTYTGELFF

D: -
size: -
J: TRBJ2-5
V: TRBV2
DNA: TGTGCCAGCAGTGGAAGATTCCCAGAGACCCAGTACTTC
CDR3: CASSGRFPETQYF

D: TRBD2
size: once
J: TRBJ2-2
V: TRBV5-4
DNA: TGTGCCAGCAGCTTGACGGGACTAGCGCGCACCGGGGAGCTGTTTTTT
CDR3: CASSLTGLARTGELFF

D: TRBD2
size: -
J: TRBJ2-3
V: TRBV18
DNA: TGTGCCAGCTCACCGGTAACTAGCGGGACGGGAGATACGCAGTATTTT
CDR3: CASSPVTSGTGDTQYF

D: -
size: -
J: TRBJ1-3
V: TRBV7-9
DNA: TGTCCACAGGGCACCAGCTCTGGAAACACCATATATTTT
CDR3: CPQGTSSGNTIYF